These T cell receptor beta chains were read from a single sample in a study of spatial heterogeneity in lung cancer. TCRdb re-called the 5' RACE reads through MiXCR, storing one row per CDR3 protein. The sample holds around 9,800 distinct CDR3 sequences; approximately 25% are singletons and the top ten take about a third. Here the sequenced sample was PBMCs, taken at surgery. The source is a female donor with early-stage non-small cell lung cancer. Both conserved end residues are part of each CDR3. A D gene is named only where the DNA matches it firmly. For some rows the clone size is stated as once, few or many, or as a class when expanded; others skip it.

CDR3 protein: CSVEDQDLRNEQFF
CDR3 DNA: TGCAGCGTTGAAGATCAGGACCTAAGAAATGAGCAGTTCTTC
V gene: TRBV29-1
clone size: NA
J gene: TRBJ2-1
D gene: NA

CDR3 protein: CASRPGTSNTEAFF
CDR3 DNA: TGTGCCAGCAGACCCGGGACATCGAACACTGAAGCTTTCTTT
V gene: TRBV12-3/TRBV12-4
clone size: NA
J gene: TRBJ1-1
D gene: NA

CDR3 protein: CSVVAAQETQYF
CDR3 DNA: TGCAGTGTGGTGGCAGCCCAAGAGACCCAGTACTTC
V gene: TRBV20-1
clone size: few
J gene: TRBJ2-5
D gene: NA

CDR3 protein: CASSLEWEGLTSTDTQYF
CDR3 DNA: TGTGCCAGCAGCTTAGAGTGGGAGGGCCTGACGAGCACAGATACGCAGTATTTT
V gene: TRBV7-9
clone size: many
J gene: TRBJ2-3
D gene: TRBD2

CDR3 protein: CASSPPDSYEQYF
CDR3 DNA: TGCGCCAGCAGCCCCCCTGACTCCTACGAGCAGTACTTC
V gene: TRBV5-1
clone size: once
J gene: TRBJ2-7
D gene: NA

CDR3 protein: CASSPTSGRVYEQFF
CDR3 DNA: TGTGCCAGCAGCCCCACTAGCGGGAGAGTATATGAGCAGTTCTTC
V gene: TRBV11-3
clone size: few
J gene: TRBJ2-1
D gene: TRBD2

CDR3 protein: CASSSQGLGETQYF
CDR3 DNA: TGTGCCAGCAGCTCCCAGGGGTTAGGAGAGACCCAGTACTTC
V gene: TRBV7-9
clone size: NA
J gene: TRBJ2-5
D gene: NA

CDR3 protein: CASSLRRGRNTEAFF
CDR3 DNA: TGTGCCAGCAGTCTCCGAAGGGGACGGAACACTGAAGCTTTCTTT
V gene: TRBV12-3/TRBV12-4
clone size: few
J gene: TRBJ1-1
D gene: NA

CDR3 protein: CASSLARGGEQYF
CDR3 DNA: TGTGCCAGCAGCTTAGCTCGAGGGGGGGAGCAGTACTTC
V gene: TRBV11-2
clone size: many
J gene: TRBJ2-7
D gene: NA

CDR3 protein: CASSYSVWGSSYEQYF
CDR3 DNA: TGTGCCAGCAGTTACTCGGTGTGGGGGAGCTCCTACGAGCAGTACTTC
V gene: TRBV27
clone size: many
J gene: TRBJ2-7
D gene: NA

CDR3 protein: CASSPRWDRGPGTQYF
CDR3 DNA: TGTGCCAGCAGCCCACGTTGGGACAGGGGGCCAGGGACCCAGTACTTC
V gene: TRBV7-8
clone size: NA
J gene: TRBJ2-5
D gene: TRBD1

CDR3 protein: CASSRGTATNEKLFF
CDR3 DNA: TGTGCCAGCAGCCGCGGGACAGCAACTAATGAAAAACTGTTTTTT
V gene: TRBV11-1
clone size: NA
J gene: TRBJ1-4
D gene: TRBD1

CDR3 protein: CSASGSAPKNIQYF
CDR3 DNA: TGCAGTGCTAGCGGGAGCGCGCCCAAAAACATTCAGTACTTC
V gene: TRBV20-1
clone size: few
J gene: TRBJ2-4
D gene: NA

CDR3 protein: CAISSTEGSYEQYF
CDR3 DNA: TGTGCCATCAGTTCGACAGAAGGGTCCTACGAGCAGTACTTC
V gene: TRBV10-3
clone size: NA
J gene: TRBJ2-7
D gene: NA

CDR3 protein: CASSLDTPWGQPQHF
CDR3 DNA: TGTGCCAGCAGCTTAGACACACCATGGGGTCAGCCCCAGCATTTT
V gene: TRBV7-8
clone size: NA
J gene: TRBJ1-5
D gene: NA

CDR3 protein: CASSIRVDGANVLTF
CDR3 DNA: TGTGCCAGCAGCATCAGGGTAGACGGGGCCAACGTCCTGACTTTC
V gene: TRBV6-5
clone size: once
J gene: TRBJ2-6
D gene: NA

CDR3 protein: CASRSGTLGFETQYF
CDR3 DNA: TGTGCCAGCAGATCCGGGACCCTGGGCTTTGAGACCCAGTACTTC
V gene: TRBV12-3/TRBV12-4
clone size: NA
J gene: TRBJ2-5
D gene: NA

CDR3 protein: CASSQGLNYGYTF
CDR3 DNA: TGTGCCAGCAGCCAGGGACTAAACTATGGCTACACCTTC
V gene: TRBV12-3/TRBV12-4
clone size: medium-sized
J gene: TRBJ1-2
D gene: NA

CDR3 protein: CASSLYGTSGTYEQYF
CDR3 DNA: TGTGCCAGCAGCTTATACGGGACTAGCGGGACCTACGAGCAGTACTTC
V gene: TRBV7-2
clone size: few
J gene: TRBJ2-7
D gene: TRBD2

CDR3 protein: CASSFGTGSGTEAFF
CDR3 DNA: TGCGCCAGCAGCTTTGGGACAGGGAGCGGCACTGAAGCTTTCTTT
V gene: TRBV5-1
clone size: few
J gene: TRBJ1-1
D gene: TRBD1

CDR3 protein: CASSRTGDSYEQYF
CDR3 DNA: TGTGCCAGCAGTCGTACCGGGGACTCCTACGAGCAGTACTTC
V gene: TRBV6-6
clone size: medium-sized
J gene: TRBJ2-7
D gene: NA

CDR3 protein: CASSLAGRTTEAFF
CDR3 DNA: TGTGCCAGCAGCTTGGCAGGGAGGACCACTGAAGCTTTCTTT
V gene: TRBV7-9
clone size: few
J gene: TRBJ1-1
D gene: NA

CDR3 protein: CASRLGSRANTEAFF
CDR3 DNA: TGTGCCAGCAGGTTAGGTAGCAGGGCGAACACTGAAGCTTTCTTT
V gene: TRBV7-2
clone size: few
J gene: TRBJ1-1
D gene: NA

CDR3 protein: CASKPKTGGGNEQFF
CDR3 DNA: TGTGCCAGCAAGCCTAAGACAGGGGGAGGGAATGAGCAGTTCTTC
V gene: TRBV6-1
clone size: many
J gene: TRBJ2-1
D gene: TRBD1

CDR3 protein: CASSEVGVSDEQFF
CDR3 DNA: TGCGCCAGCAGTGAGGTGGGAGTATCTGATGAGCAGTTCTTC
V gene: TRBV10-2
clone size: NA
J gene: TRBJ2-1
D gene: NA

CDR3 protein: CASSSLGQGVDEQYF
CDR3 DNA: TGTGCCAGCAGTTCCTTAGGACAGGGGGTCGACGAGCAGTACTTC
V gene: TRBV6-6
clone size: NA
J gene: TRBJ2-7
D gene: TRBD1

CDR3 protein: CASAWDRVGYEQYF
CDR3 DNA: TGTGCCTCAGCATGGGACAGGGTCGGCTACGAGCAGTACTTC
V gene: TRBV7-2
clone size: medium-sized
J gene: TRBJ2-7
D gene: TRBD1

CDR3 protein: CATGTAGSATQYF
CDR3 DNA: TGCGCCACCGGGACGGCAGGGTCCGCTACGCAGTACTTC
V gene: TRBV10-1
clone size: NA
J gene: TRBJ2-7
D gene: NA

CDR3 protein: CASQGGEKLFF
CDR3 DNA: TGTGCCAGTCAGGGGGGTGAAAAACTGTTTTTT
V gene: TRBV7-9
clone size: medium-sized
J gene: TRBJ1-4
D gene: TRBD1

CDR3 protein: CSVDGTGQNTGELFF
CDR3 DNA: TGCAGCGTTGACGGGACAGGGCAGAACACCGGGGAGCTGTTTTTT
V gene: TRBV29-1
clone size: NA
J gene: TRBJ2-2
D gene: TRBD1

CDR3 protein: CASSRTGVGEAFF
CDR3 DNA: TGTGCCAGCAGTCGGACAGGGGTGGGTGAAGCTTTCTTT
V gene: TRBV12-3/TRBV12-4
clone size: NA
J gene: TRBJ1-1
D gene: TRBD1

CDR3 protein: CSAREGTVNTEAFF
CDR3 DNA: TGCAGTGCTAGAGAAGGGACAGTGAACACTGAAGCTTTCTTT
V gene: TRBV20-1
clone size: many
J gene: TRBJ1-1
D gene: TRBD1

CDR3 protein: CASSSLAGALNEQFF
CDR3 DNA: TGTGCCAGCAGCTCACTAGCGGGTGCCCTCAATGAGCAGTTCTTC
V gene: TRBV7-2
clone size: medium-sized
J gene: TRBJ2-1
D gene: TRBD2

CDR3 protein: CTSSPPDYLSYEQYF
CDR3 DNA: TGTACCAGCTCACCACCGGACTATCTCTCCTACGAGCAGTACTTC
V gene: TRBV18
clone size: NA
J gene: TRBJ2-7
D gene: NA

CDR3 protein: CASSFGQNYGYTF
CDR3 DNA: TGTGCCAGCAGTTTCGGCCAGAACTATGGCTACACCTTC
V gene: TRBV28
clone size: NA
J gene: TRBJ1-2
D gene: NA

CDR3 protein: CSVRPSPYEQYF
CDR3 DNA: TGCAGTGTAAGACCCAGTCCCTACGAGCAGTACTTC
V gene: TRBV20-1
clone size: medium-sized
J gene: TRBJ2-7
D gene: NA

CDR3 protein: CASTSPGPGFGTRANTGELFF
CDR3 DNA: TGTGCCAGCACTTCACCGGGACCCGGGTTCGGGACTAGGGCGAACACCGGGGAGCTGTTTTTT
V gene: TRBV6-2/TRBV6-3
clone size: NA
J gene: TRBJ2-2
D gene: TRBD2

CDR3 protein: CASSAAGGTNQPQHF
CDR3 DNA: TGTGCCAGCAGCGCGGCGGGAGGCACCAATCAGCCCCAGCATTTT
V gene: TRBV7-9
clone size: medium-sized
J gene: TRBJ1-5
D gene: NA

CDR3 protein: CASSPKGGGVEQFF
CDR3 DNA: TGTGCCAGCAGCCCTAAAGGGGGAGGTGTAGAGCAGTTCTTC
V gene: TRBV2
clone size: medium-sized
J gene: TRBJ2-1
D gene: NA

CDR3 protein: CASSMLDRGAEYSPLHF
CDR3 DNA: TGTGCCAGCAGCATGTTGGACAGGGGCGCCGAGTATTCACCCCTCCACTTT
V gene: TRBV5-6
clone size: few
J gene: TRBJ1-6
D gene: TRBD1

CDR3 protein: CASSSTQGRGTEAFF
CDR3 DNA: TGTGCCAGCAGTAGTACACAGGGGAGAGGCACTGAAGCTTTCTTT
V gene: TRBV6-2/TRBV6-3
clone size: few
J gene: TRBJ1-1
D gene: TRBD1

CDR3 protein: CASSIRLPYEQYF
CDR3 DNA: TGTGCCAGCAGTATACGGCTTCCCTACGAGCAGTACTTC
V gene: TRBV27
clone size: NA
J gene: TRBJ2-7
D gene: NA

CDR3 protein: CASSEDPSGRNEQYF
CDR3 DNA: TGTGCCAGCAGTGAGGACCCTAGCGGGAGAAACGAGCAGTACTTC
V gene: TRBV6-4
clone size: medium-sized
J gene: TRBJ2-7
D gene: TRBD2

CDR3 protein: CASILAGEFGNEQFF
CDR3 DNA: TGTGCCAGCATACTAGCGGGAGAGTTCGGCAATGAGCAGTTCTTC
V gene: TRBV7-9
clone size: NA
J gene: TRBJ2-1
D gene: TRBD2

CDR3 protein: CASKQDNYGYTF
CDR3 DNA: TGTGCCAGTAAACAGGACAACTATGGCTACACCTTC
V gene: TRBV19
clone size: medium-sized
J gene: TRBJ1-2
D gene: NA

CDR3 protein: CASSHPGGRTDTQYF
CDR3 DNA: TGTGCCAGCAGCCACCCAGGGGGCCGCACAGATACGCAGTATTTT
V gene: TRBV7-2
clone size: NA
J gene: TRBJ2-3
D gene: TRBD1

CDR3 protein: CASSWVRPGTEVFF
CDR3 DNA: TGTGCCAGCAGTTGGGTCAGGCCGGGGACTGAAGTTTTCTTT
V gene: TRBV6-2/TRBV6-3
clone size: few
J gene: TRBJ1-1
D gene: NA

CDR3 protein: CASSIPSRGSEQFF
CDR3 DNA: TGTGCCAGCAGCATTCCCAGTCGGGGGAGTGAGCAGTTCTTC
V gene: TRBV28
clone size: few
J gene: TRBJ2-1
D gene: NA

CDR3 protein: CASSPGTGGNQPQHF
CDR3 DNA: TGTGCCAGCAGTCCAGGGACAGGGGGAAATCAGCCCCAGCATTTT
V gene: TRBV27
clone size: few
J gene: TRBJ1-5
D gene: TRBD1

CDR3 protein: CATSSVWEHQETQYF
CDR3 DNA: TGTGCCACCAGCAGCGTTTGGGAACATCAAGAGACCCAGTACTTC
V gene: TRBV15
clone size: NA
J gene: TRBJ2-5
D gene: NA

CDR3 protein: CASSLVFGQGISTDTQYF
CDR3 DNA: TGTGCCAGCAGCTTAGTCTTTGGGCAGGGGATCAGCACAGATACGCAGTATTTT
V gene: TRBV7-9
clone size: NA
J gene: TRBJ2-3
D gene: NA

CDR3 protein: CASSPTGTTEAFF
CDR3 DNA: TGTGCCAGCAGCCCTACAGGGACCACTGAAGCTTTCTTT
V gene: TRBV7-9
clone size: NA
J gene: TRBJ1-1
D gene: NA

CDR3 protein: CATRDERNEQFF
CDR3 DNA: TGTGCCACCAGGGATGAAAGGAATGAGCAGTTCTTC
V gene: TRBV24-1
clone size: NA
J gene: TRBJ2-1
D gene: NA

CDR3 protein: CASSVVPSGGTDTQYF
CDR3 DNA: TGTGCCAGCAGCGTAGTCCCTAGCGGTGGCACAGATACGCAGTATTTT
V gene: TRBV9
clone size: NA
J gene: TRBJ2-3
D gene: TRBD2

CDR3 protein: CASSSTGWQTQYF
CDR3 DNA: TGTGCCAGCAGCAGCACAGGGTGGCAGACCCAGTACTTC
V gene: TRBV5-8
clone size: once
J gene: TRBJ2-5
D gene: NA

CDR3 protein: CSAPHAQSSYNEQFF
CDR3 DNA: TGCAGTGCACCCCACGCCCAGAGCTCCTACAATGAGCAGTTCTTC
V gene: TRBV20-1
clone size: NA
J gene: TRBJ2-1
D gene: NA

CDR3 protein: CASSQGGAGFTDTQYF
CDR3 DNA: TGTGCCAGCAGCCAAGGAGGAGCGGGGTTCACAGATACGCAGTATTTT
V gene: TRBV3-1
clone size: many
J gene: TRBJ2-3
D gene: TRBD2

CDR3 protein: CSALRDGYTF
CDR3 DNA: TGCAGTGCTCTTAGAGATGGCTACACCTTC
V gene: TRBV20-1
clone size: NA
J gene: TRBJ1-2
D gene: NA

CDR3 protein: CSARVLGEGGPDNEQFF
CDR3 DNA: TGCAGTGCTAGAGTTTTGGGGGAGGGTGGGCCTGACAATGAGCAGTTCTTC
V gene: TRBV20-1
clone size: few
J gene: TRBJ2-1
D gene: TRBD2

CDR3 protein: CASRGAGGATNEKLFF
CDR3 DNA: TGTGCCAGCAGGGGGGCAGGGGGAGCAACTAATGAAAAACTGTTTTTT
V gene: TRBV6-6
clone size: NA
J gene: TRBJ1-4
D gene: TRBD1